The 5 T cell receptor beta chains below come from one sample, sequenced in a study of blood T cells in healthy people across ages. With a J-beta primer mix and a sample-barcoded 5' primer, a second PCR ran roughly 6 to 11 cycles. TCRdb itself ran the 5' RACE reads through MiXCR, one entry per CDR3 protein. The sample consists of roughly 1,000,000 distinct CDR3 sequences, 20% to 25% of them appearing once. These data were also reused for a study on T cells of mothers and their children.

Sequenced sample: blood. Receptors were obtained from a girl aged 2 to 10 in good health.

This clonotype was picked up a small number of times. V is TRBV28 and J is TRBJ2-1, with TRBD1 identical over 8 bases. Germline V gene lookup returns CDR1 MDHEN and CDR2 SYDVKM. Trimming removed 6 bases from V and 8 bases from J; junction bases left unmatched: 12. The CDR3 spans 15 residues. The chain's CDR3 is CASSWAPDRVYEQFF. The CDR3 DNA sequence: TGTGCCAGCAGCTGGGCCCCGGACAGGGTCTATGAGCAGTTCTTC.

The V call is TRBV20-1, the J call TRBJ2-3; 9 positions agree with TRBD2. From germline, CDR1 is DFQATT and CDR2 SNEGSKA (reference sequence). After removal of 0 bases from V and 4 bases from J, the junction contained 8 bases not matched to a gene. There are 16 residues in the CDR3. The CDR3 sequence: CSARDLQRGAPDTQYF. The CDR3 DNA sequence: TGCAGTGCTAGAGATCTACAGCGGGGGGCCCCAGATACGCAGTATTTT.

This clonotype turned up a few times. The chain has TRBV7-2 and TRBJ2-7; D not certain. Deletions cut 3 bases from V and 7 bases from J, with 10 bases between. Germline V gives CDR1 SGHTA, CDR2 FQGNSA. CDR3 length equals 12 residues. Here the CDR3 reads CASSFGVREQYF. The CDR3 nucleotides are TGTGCCAGCAGCTTTGGAGTTCGGGAGCAGTACTTC.

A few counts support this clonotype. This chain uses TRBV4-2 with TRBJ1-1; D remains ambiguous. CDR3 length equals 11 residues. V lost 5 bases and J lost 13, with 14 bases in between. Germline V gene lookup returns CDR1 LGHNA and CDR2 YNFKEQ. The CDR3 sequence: CASSIGPWVFF. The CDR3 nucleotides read TGTGCCAGCAGCATTGGACCGTGGGTTTTCTTT.

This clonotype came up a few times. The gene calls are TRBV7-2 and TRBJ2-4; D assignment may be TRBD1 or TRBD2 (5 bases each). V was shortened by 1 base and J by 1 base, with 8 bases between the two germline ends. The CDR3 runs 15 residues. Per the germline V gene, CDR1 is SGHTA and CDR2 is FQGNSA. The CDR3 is CASSLGWGAKNIQYF. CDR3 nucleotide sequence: TGTGCCAGCAGCTTAGGATGGGGGGCCAAAAACATTCAGTACTTC.